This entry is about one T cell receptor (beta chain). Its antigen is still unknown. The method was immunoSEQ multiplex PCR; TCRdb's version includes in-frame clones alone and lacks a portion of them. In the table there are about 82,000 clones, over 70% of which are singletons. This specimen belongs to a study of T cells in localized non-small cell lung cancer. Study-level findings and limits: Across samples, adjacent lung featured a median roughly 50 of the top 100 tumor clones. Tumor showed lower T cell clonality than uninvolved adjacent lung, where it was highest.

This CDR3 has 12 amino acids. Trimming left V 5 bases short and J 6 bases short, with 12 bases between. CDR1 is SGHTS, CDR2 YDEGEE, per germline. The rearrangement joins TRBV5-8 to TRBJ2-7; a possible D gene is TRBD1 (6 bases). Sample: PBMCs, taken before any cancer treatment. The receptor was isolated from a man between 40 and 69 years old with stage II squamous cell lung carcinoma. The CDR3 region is CASSNRVGEQYF. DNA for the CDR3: TGTGCCAGCAGTAACAGGGTCGGCGAGCAGTACTTC.